Listed below are T cell receptor beta chains from one sample, sequenced in a study of blood T cells in healthy people across ages. A single record per CDR3 protein comes from TCRdb applying MiXCR to the 5' RACE reads. The sample carries hundreds of thousands of distinct CDR3 sequences, 30% to 45% recorded once. What was sequenced was blood. These receptors all come from a man younger than 35 in good health. CDR3s include the opening cysteine and the closing phenylalanine or tryptophan. The D gene is left open where the match is weak. The size field is filled for only some rows; it gives once, few, many or a size class.

NA,TRBD1,TRBJ1-2,TRBV19,TGTGCCAGTAGACGGGACAGGCGAGCACTAGGCTACACCTTC,CASRRDRRALGYTF
NA,NA,TRBJ1-4,TRBV25-1,TGTGCCAGCAGTGAAGAGTGGGAAAAACTGTTTTTT,CASSEEWEKLFF
few,NA,TRBJ2-2,TRBV12-3/TRBV12-4,TGTGCCAGCACCTTAGGTACCCCCGGGGAGCTGTTTTTT,CASTLGTPGELFF
few,NA,TRBJ1-5,TRBV7-2,TGTGCCAGAAAAGGGGAGAGCCGTCAGCCCCAGCATTTT,CARKGESRQPQHF
NA,NA,TRBJ2-1,TRBV21-1,TGTGCCATTGCTGGTGGGACGTCAACCAATGAGCAGTTCTTC,CAIAGGTSTNEQFF
few,TRBD1,TRBJ1-4,TRBV2,TGTGCCAGCAGCCGGGACAGACCAACTAATGAAAAACTGTTTTTT,CASSRDRPTNEKLFF
NA,NA,TRBJ2-5,TRBV5-8,TGTGCCAGCAGCACCAGGACGGAAGAGACCCAGTACTTC,CASSTRTEETQYF
many,NA,TRBJ1-2,TRBV6-5,TGTGCCAGCAGTTGGGACCCCATTACTAACTATGGCTACACCTTC,CASSWDPITNYGYTF
NA,NA,TRBJ2-7,TRBV27,TGTGCCAGCAGTTTAAGCTATCAGTCCGCCTACGAGCAGTACTTC,CASSLSYQSAYEQYF
NA,NA,TRBJ2-2,TRBV29-1,TGCAGCGTTGGATTTGCCACCGGGGAGCTGTTTTTT,CSVGFATGELFF
few,TRBD1,TRBJ1-2,TRBV5-5,TGTGCCAGCAGCTTACGGACAGGGGATAACTATGGCTACACCTTC,CASSLRTGDNYGYTF
once,TRBD1,TRBJ1-2,TRBV7-9,TGTGCCAACGGACAGGTTAGTGGCTACACCTTC,CANGQVSGYTF
many,NA,TRBJ2-5,TRBV27,TGTGCCAGCAGTCACCAAGAGACCCAGTACTTC,CASSHQETQYF
NA,NA,TRBJ1-5,TRBV30,TGTGCCTGGACCTCGGACCATAGCAATCAGCCCCAGCATTTT,CAWTSDHSNQPQHF
few,TRBD2,TRBJ2-7,TRBV7-2,TGTGCCAGCAGCCCCATTGCCAGCGGGGGGGCCCCGTACGAGCAGTACTTC,CASSPIASGGAPYEQYF
NA,NA,TRBJ2-3,TRBV5-1,TGCGCCAGCAGCTTGGCGGCAGGGTTTGCAGATACGCAGTATTTT,CASSLAAGFADTQYF
many,NA,TRBJ2-7,TRBV7-2,TGTGCCAGCAGCTTAGGACTAGTCGGCTCCTACGAGCAGTACTTC,CASSLGLVGSYEQYF
NA,NA,TRBJ2-3,TRBV29-1,TGCAGCGCCCCGGAGGGGGCCACAGATACGCAGTATTTT,CSAPEGATDTQYF
few,TRBD1,TRBJ1-2,TRBV20-1,TGCAGTGCTAAACAGGGGTTAGGGGGCTACACCTTC,CSAKQGLGGYTF
NA,NA,TRBJ2-7,TRBV20-1,TGCAGTCCCAGAAGGGGAACCTACGAGCAGTACTTC,CSPRRGTYEQYF
NA,TRBD1,TRBJ1-4,TRBV11-2,TGTGCCAGCAGCTCCATAACAGGGGCGGCTAATGAAAAACTGTTTTTT,CASSSITGAANEKLFF
few,TRBD1,TRBJ2-3,TRBV6-2/TRBV6-3,TGTGCCAGCAGTTTACCCCTGCAGGGGGCTTCCACAGATACGCAGTATTTT,CASSLPLQGASTDTQYF
NA,NA,TRBJ2-5,TRBV2,TGTGCCAGCAGTGCTTTCGCAGCCCAAGAGACCCAGTACTTC,CASSAFAAQETQYF
few,TRBD1,TRBJ2-3,TRBV10-3,TGTGCCATCAGTACACAGGACAGGGATGAGGCAGATACGCAGTATTTT,CAISTQDRDEADTQYF
NA,TRBD2,TRBJ2-1,TRBV15,TGTGCCACCAGCACAGTAGCGGGGGGGCCACTGAATGAGCAGTTCTTC,CATSTVAGGPLNEQFF
many,TRBD2,TRBJ2-1,TRBV7-9,TGTGCCAGCAGCTTACCCCGTCTAGGGAGGGGCAATGAGCAGTTCTTC,CASSLPRLGRGNEQFF
few,TRBD2,TRBJ2-3,TRBV25-1,TGTGCCAGCAGTGCTCGAACTAGCGGGGGGCCATTAAAAGGGGATACGCAGTATTTT,CASSARTSGGPLKGDTQYF
few,TRBD2,TRBJ2-5,TRBV4-2,TGTGCCAGCAGCCAAGGTGTGGATAGCGGGGGCGCGACCCAGTACTTC,CASSQGVDSGGATQYF
NA,NA,TRBJ2-3,TRBV4-1,TGCGCCAGCAGCCAAGATATTAAACCTAAAGGGACCGTTCAGGATACGCAGTATTTT,CASSQDIKPKGTVQDTQYF
NA,TRBD1,TRBJ1-6,TRBV5-1,TGCGCCAGCAGCTTGACCGGACAGGGGTATTCACCCCTCCACTTT,CASSLTGQGYSPLHF